One and the same sample provided the 22 T cell receptor beta chains below, sequenced in a study of OX40 agonist ivuxolimab in advanced cancers. Repertoires were generated with immunoSEQ multiplex PCR, while TCRdb's copy carries only in-frame clones and drops some. The sample includes roughly 120,000 clones, around 93% of them seen just once. Sequenced material: CD4+ or CD8+ T cells sorted from blood, taken in a trial of the OX40 agonist ivuxolimab. These receptors were collected from an adult with an advanced solid tumor such as melanoma, head and neck, liver or kidney cancer.

V is TRBV5-4 and J is TRBJ2-7; D tentatively reads TRBD1 or TRBD2 (5 bases each). CDR3 length: 15 residues. V shed 4 bases and J shed 1 base, with 15 bases lying between them. CDR1 and CDR2 (germline): SGHNT, YYREEE (reference sequence). In DNA, the CDR3 is TGTGCCAGCAGCCCCCCCGGGGCGCTGTCCTACGAGCAGTACTTC. Protein product: CASSPPGALSYEQYF.

This clone appeared a few times. This rearrangement joins TRBV7-9 to TRBJ1-2; the D gene is possibly TRBD1 (6 bases). Trimming removed 5 bases from V and 4 bases from J, with 20 bases in between. CDR3 length: 16 residues. Germline assignment: CDR1 SEHNR and CDR2 FQNEAQ (reference sequence). This chain's CDR3 is CASSGQQGKEIYGYTF. DNA of the CDR3: TGTGCCAGCAGCGGACAACAGGGAAAGGAGATCTATGGCTACACCTTC.

This rearrangement joins TRBV6-1 to TRBJ2-7, with D perhaps matching TRBD2 (5 bases). V lost 6 bases and J 5 bases, leaving 17 bases between the germline ends. CDR1 and CDR2 from the germline V gene are MNHNS and SASEGT. The CDR3 runs to 14 residues. The CDR3, as DNA: TGTGCCAGCAGAAGGGAGTCGGTAGACCACGAGCAGTACTTC. This translates into CASRRESVDHEQYF.

This chain uses TRBV19 with TRBJ1-1; 7 nucleotides agree with TRBD1. Germline V gene lookup returns CDR1 LNHDA and CDR2 SQIVND (reference sequence). The CDR3 runs 15 residues. V gave up 4 bases and J gave up 10 bases; unmatched junction bases: 15. CDR3: CASSNVDRPPLGAFF. The CDR3 nucleotides are TGTGCCAGTAGTAATGTGGACAGGCCCCCACTGGGAGCTTTCTTT.

The rearrangement uses TRBV19 and TRBJ2-7, with 10 positions matching TRBD1. This CDR3 spans 15 amino acids. The V gene's germline CDR1 is LNHDA and CDR2 SQIVND (reference sequence). After removal of 10 bases from V and 3 bases from J, the junction contained 12 bases not matched to a gene. The CDR3 protein is CATTSAGTGVYEQYF. The CDR3 DNA reads TGTGCCACCACCTCGGCCGGGACAGGGGTCTACGAGCAGTACTTC.

This chain uses TRBV28 with TRBJ2-7; D not resolved. Deletions cut 8 bases from V and 3 bases from J, with 8 bases between. This CDR3 has 11 residues. The germline gives CDR1 MDHEN, CDR2 SYDVKM. The CDR3 nucleotides read TGTGCCAGCGGGCGGAACTACGAGCAGTACTTC. Its translation: CASGRNYEQYF.

The chain has TRBV30 and TRBJ1-5; 7 positions match TRBD1. The CDR3 length is 12 residues. Germline assignment: CDR1 GTSNPN and CDR2 SVGIG (reference sequence). J was trimmed by 4 bases and V by 5 bases; bases with no gene match: 2. The CDR3 region is CAWAQGNQPQHF. In nucleotides, the CDR3 is TGTGCCTGGGCACAGGGGAATCAGCCCCAGCATTTT.

The CDR3 DNA follows: TGTGCCAGCAGAGTCGCAGGGGGTAATTATGGCTACACCTTC. Translating gives CASRVAGGNYGYTF. This chain uses TRBV6-5 with TRBJ1-2; 7 nucleotides agree with TRBD1. Germline V CDR1 and CDR2: MNHEY, SVGAGI. Trimming at V came to 6 bases and at J to 5 bases, leaving 9 bases not matched to a gene. The CDR3 is made up of 14 amino acids.

J is TRBJ1-2 and V is TRBV4-3, with 9 bases aligning to TRBD1. The germline gives CDR1 LGHNA, CDR2 YSLEER. V shed 4 bases, J shed 4 bases, and the junction held 1 base outside the gene matches. This CDR3 contains 13 residues. The CDR3 reads CASSPQGAYGYTF. As DNA, the CDR3 is TGCGCCAGCAGCCCACAGGGGGCCTATGGCTACACCTTC.

This clone was seen a handful of times. V and J are TRBV5-1 and TRBJ2-7, with 9 bases fitting TRBD1. Germline V CDR1 and CDR2: SGHRS, YFSETQ. The CDR3 runs to 13 residues. V gave up 3 bases and J gave up 5 bases; unmatched junction bases: 3. The DNA of the CDR3 is TGCGCCAGCAGCTCGGGACAGGGTAACGAGCAGTACTTC. Protein sequence: CASSSGQGNEQYF.

J is TRBJ1-1 and V is TRBV28, with D unresolved. Trimming took off 7 bases at V and 10 bases at J, with 16 bases between the two ends. The germline V gene encodes CDR1 MDHEN and CDR2 SYDVKM. The CDR3 is made up of 12 amino acids. This CDR3 reads CASTTEAGRAFF. As DNA, the CDR3 is TGTGCCAGCACTACCGAGGCGGGGAGAGCTTTCTTT.

This chain's CDR3 is CASSFRDTRTYEQYF. The CDR3 bases are TGTGCCAGCAGCTTCCGGGACACCCGCACCTACGAGCAGTACTTC. The chain has TRBV5-4 and TRBJ2-7, with a possible D match to TRBD1 (6 bases). Trimming took 2 bases from V and 2 from J, leaving 14 bases between them. The CDR3 consists of 15 residues. Germline-derived CDR1 and CDR2 are SGHNT and YYREEE (reference sequence).

J is TRBJ2-7 and V is TRBV6-1, with 10 bases that match TRBD1. Germline loops: CDR1 MNHNS, CDR2 SASEGT. The J segment lost 5 bases and the V segment lost 2 bases, leaving 6 bases of the junction unmatched. The CDR3 has 15 amino acids. DNA for the CDR3: TGTGCCAGCAGTGAAATCGGGACAGGGGCCAACGAGCAGTACTTC. Amino acid sequence: CASSEIGTGANEQYF.

Details on this clone: The same CDR3 arises from other DNA sequences in this sample as well. The chain uses TRBV19 and TRBJ2-3; 8 positions match TRBD1. J was trimmed by 3 bases and V by 1 base; bases with no gene match: 3. From germline, CDR1 is LNHDA and CDR2 SQIVND (reference sequence). This CDR3 region has 15 residues. CDR3 region: CASSIGTGGTDTQYF. CDR3 sequence (DNA): TGTGCCAGTAGTATAGGTACAGGGGGGACAGATACGCAGTATTTT.

The chain links TRBV6-5 to TRBJ1-3; possible D gene TRBD1, 5 bases. The CDR3 is made up of 15 amino acids. V was pared by 5 bases and J by 0 bases, with 11 bases between. Germline V gene sequence: CDR1 MNHEY, CDR2 SVGAGI. In DNA form, the CDR3 reads TGTGCCAGCAGTCGGGACGCCTTCTCTGGAAACACCATATATTTT. Translation: CASSRDAFSGNTIYF.

The chain uses TRBV18 and TRBJ1-5; D call uncertain. V dropped 3 bases and J dropped 0 bases, with 9 bases sitting between them. The CDR3 runs 15 residues. Germline lookup yields CDR1 KGHSH and CDR2 LQKENI. The CDR3 protein is CASSPAINSNQPQHF. Here the CDR3 DNA reads TGTGCCAGCTCACCCGCCATTAATAGCAATCAGCCCCAGCATTTT.

This chain uses TRBV2 with TRBJ1-2; D possibly corresponds to TRBD1 (5 bases). V lost 10 bases to trimming and J lost 5 bases, with 14 bases between them. Germline V gene sequence: CDR1 SNHLY, CDR2 FYNNEI. The CDR3 spans 12 residues. As DNA, the CDR3 is TGTGCCACCCCGGGGACGGCTTATGGCTACACCTTC. It is translated as CATPGTAYGYTF.

This chain uses TRBV28 with TRBJ1-5; a possible D gene is TRBD1 (6 bases). V was clipped by 8 bases and J by 1 base, with 12 bases between them. CDR1 and CDR2 (germline): MDHEN, SYDVKM. The CDR3 covers 14 residues. The CDR3 protein is CASQNGGSNQPQHF. The DNA for the CDR3 is TGTGCCAGCCAAAACGGGGGCAGCAATCAGCCCCAGCATTTT.

The chain couples TRBV9 to TRBJ1-4; 7 bases are a match to TRBD1. Germline assignment: CDR1 SGDLS and CDR2 YYNGEE. This CDR3 has 16 amino acids. The V segment lost 0 bases and the J segment 5 bases; nucleotides outside the gene matches: 7. This CDR3 is CASSVDPGQMNEKLFF. The CDR3 DNA reads TGTGCCAGCAGCGTAGACCCGGGACAGATGAATGAAAAACTGTTTTTT.

CDR3 in DNA: TGTGCCAGTAATCTCGAGGGACAGGGTTTTCCCGTCACTGAAGCTTTCTTT. It translates to CASNLEGQGFPVTEAFF. The chain is built from TRBV19 and TRBJ1-1; 9 nucleotides align to TRBD1. J lost 4 bases, V lost 7 bases, and 16 bases had no gene match. The CDR3 loop spans 17 amino acids. Germline CDR1 LNHDA, CDR2 SQIVND (reference sequence).

This clone occurred a few times. The CDR3 DNA follows: TGTGCCAGTAGTCTCTCGACGGCGTATCTAGGCTACACCTTC. Its translation: CASSLSTAYLGYTF. This chain joins TRBV19 and TRBJ1-2; D gene ambiguous. CDR3 length: 14 residues. Germline loops: CDR1 LNHDA, CDR2 SQIVND (reference sequence). V dropped 5 bases and J dropped 8 bases, with 18 bases sitting between them.

The V gene is TRBV6-1, the J gene TRBJ2-5; D may be TRBD2 (7 bases). CDR3 length: 15 residues. The V gene lost 7 bases and the J gene lost 5 bases, with 20 bases spanning the gap. Germline CDR1 is MNHNS and CDR2 is SASEGT. The CDR3: CASIRGGGAGETQYF. The DNA for the CDR3 is TGTGCCAGCATTAGGGGGGGAGGAGCCGGGGAGACCCAGTACTTC.